The rows below give T cell receptor beta chains drawn from one sample of a study of radiotherapy plus CTLA-4 blockade in lung cancer. The table came from immunoSEQ multiplex PCR; TCRdb's copy has only in-frame clones and leaves some out. The top ten hold more than 0.75% of the sample, which has tens of thousands of clones, about four fifths seen once. The sample in question was peripheral blood, obtained from a patient treated with radiotherapy plus ipilimumab. Receptors were obtained from a human donor with non-small cell lung cancer who had stable disease on radiotherapy plus ipilimumab. Both conserved end residues are part of each CDR3. The order of the fields is clone size, D gene, J gene, V gene, CDR3 DNA, CDR3 protein. A D gene is named only where the DNA matches it firmly. A row's size may be missing; if present it is once, few, many or a size class.

clone_size: .; d_call: .; j_call: TRBJ2-5; v_call: TRBV7-2; cdr3_nt: TGTGCCAGCAGCTTAAATCCCCAAGAGACCCAGTACTTC; cdr3_aa: CASSLNPQETQYF
clone_size: .; d_call: TRBD2; j_call: TRBJ2-4; v_call: TRBV7-8; cdr3_nt: TGTGCCAGCAGCTTAGGGACTAGCGGGCCCCTAGCCAAAAACATTCAGTACTTC; cdr3_aa: CASSLGTSGPLAKNIQYF
clone_size: .; d_call: .; j_call: TRBJ1-1; v_call: TRBV6-1; cdr3_nt: TGTGCCAGCAGGCTACCAGGGAACGCTGAAGCTTTCTTT; cdr3_aa: CASRLPGNAEAFF
clone_size: .; d_call: .; j_call: TRBJ1-2; v_call: TRBV5-8; cdr3_nt: TGTGCCAGCAGCTTGGTCCGGCGTTCCGCCTATGGCTACACCTTC; cdr3_aa: CASSLVRRSAYGYTF
clone_size: .; d_call: .; j_call: TRBJ1-1; v_call: TRBV9; cdr3_nt: TGTGCCAGCAGCGTAGCGGGGGGCATGAACACTGAAGCTTTCTTT; cdr3_aa: CASSVAGGMNTEAFF
clone_size: .; d_call: TRBD1; j_call: TRBJ1-5; v_call: TRBV7-2; cdr3_nt: TGTGCCAGCAGCTTAGGGCAGGGGGTCGGCAATCAGCCCCAGCATTTT; cdr3_aa: CASSLGQGVGNQPQHF
clone_size: .; d_call: TRBD1; j_call: TRBJ2-6; v_call: TRBV15; cdr3_nt: TGTGCCAGCCGACAGGGGAGCGGGGCCAACGTCCTGACTTTC; cdr3_aa: CASRQGSGANVLTF
clone_size: .; d_call: .; j_call: TRBJ2-5; v_call: TRBV4-1; cdr3_nt: TGCGCCAGCAGCCAAGGCCACGAGGAGACCCAGTACTTC; cdr3_aa: CASSQGHEETQYF
clone_size: .; d_call: TRBD1; j_call: TRBJ2-5; v_call: TRBV6-5; cdr3_nt: TGTGCCAGCAGCCTCAGGGGGCAGACCCAGTACTTC; cdr3_aa: CASSLRGQTQYF
clone_size: once; d_call: .; j_call: TRBJ2-1; v_call: TRBV7-3; cdr3_nt: TGTGCCACGTCAGGGGGAGGGTACAATGAGCAGTTCTTC; cdr3_aa: CATSGGGYNEQFF
clone_size: .; d_call: TRBD1; j_call: TRBJ1-6; v_call: TRBV9; cdr3_nt: TGTGCCAGCGGGACAGGGAATTCACCCCTCCACTTT; cdr3_aa: CASGTGNSPLHF
clone_size: .; d_call: .; j_call: TRBJ1-2; v_call: TRBV7-9; cdr3_nt: TGTGCCAGCAGCTTAGAGACCGCCTCACGGGGCTACACCTTC; cdr3_aa: CASSLETASRGYTF
clone_size: .; d_call: .; j_call: TRBJ1-6; v_call: TRBV27; cdr3_nt: TGTGCCAGCAGTTTATCCACCCTCGGGGCACCAAATTCACCCCTCCACTTT; cdr3_aa: CASSLSTLGAPNSPLHF
clone_size: .; d_call: .; j_call: TRBJ1-4; v_call: TRBV30; cdr3_nt: TGTGCCTGGAGGCGGCGGGGGGCGGAAAAACTGTTTTTT; cdr3_aa: CAWRRRGAEKLFF
clone_size: .; d_call: TRBD1; j_call: TRBJ1-6; v_call: TRBV9; cdr3_nt: TGTGCCAGCAGCGCCGGACAGGGCCTTCTTAATTCACCCCTCCACTTT; cdr3_aa: CASSAGQGLLNSPLHF
clone_size: .; d_call: .; j_call: TRBJ2-1; v_call: TRBV21-1; cdr3_nt: TGTGCCAGCAGCCTCCCCCCCGGGACTCCCCCGGGCAATGAGCAGTTCTTC; cdr3_aa: CASSLPPGTPPGNEQFF
clone_size: .; d_call: TRBD2; j_call: TRBJ2-7; v_call: TRBV4-1; cdr3_nt: TGCGCCAGCAGCCTATATAGCGGGGCCGTCTACGAGCAGTACTTC; cdr3_aa: CASSLYSGAVYEQYF
clone_size: .; d_call: TRBD1; j_call: TRBJ2-7; v_call: TRBV5-4; cdr3_nt: TGTGCCAGCAGCTTCGACAACAGGGGCCGTCCGTACTTC; cdr3_aa: CASSFDNRGRPYF
clone_size: few; d_call: .; j_call: TRBJ1-3; v_call: TRBV7-7; cdr3_nt: TGTGCTAGCAGCATGAGTTGGGGAAACACCATATATTTT; cdr3_aa: CASSMSWGNTIYF
clone_size: .; d_call: .; j_call: TRBJ2-7; v_call: TRBV25-1; cdr3_nt: TGTGCCAGCAGTGCAACCCTCGAATGGGGGGACTCCTACGAGCAGTACTTC; cdr3_aa: CASSATLEWGDSYEQYF
clone_size: .; d_call: TRBD1; j_call: TRBJ1-2; v_call: TRBV27; cdr3_nt: TGTGCCAGCAGTCCAGGGGGGTGGGATGGCTACACCTTC; cdr3_aa: CASSPGGWDGYTF
clone_size: .; d_call: TRBD2; j_call: TRBJ2-1; v_call: TRBV6-5; cdr3_nt: TGTGCCAGCAGTCCCTTAGCGGGGATTGGCAATGAGCAGTTCTTC; cdr3_aa: CASSPLAGIGNEQFF
clone_size: .; d_call: .; j_call: TRBJ2-3; v_call: TRBV5-1; cdr3_nt: TGCGCCATCAGCAACCGCATGACGGACCCACGAGATACGCAGTATTTT; cdr3_aa: CAISNRMTDPRDTQYF
clone_size: few; d_call: .; j_call: TRBJ2-5; v_call: TRBV9; cdr3_nt: TGTGCCAGCAGCGCATTCGGACAGCTACAAGAGACCCAGTACTTC; cdr3_aa: CASSAFGQLQETQYF
clone_size: .; d_call: TRBD1; j_call: TRBJ1-2; v_call: TRBV7-9; cdr3_nt: TGTGCCAGCAGCTCCGGACAGGGGCAAGGCTATGGCTACACCTTC; cdr3_aa: CASSSGQGQGYGYTF
clone_size: .; d_call: .; j_call: TRBJ1-3; v_call: TRBV6-1; cdr3_nt: TGTGCCAGCAGTGAAAGGACGTCTGGAAACACCATATATTTT; cdr3_aa: CASSERTSGNTIYF
clone_size: .; d_call: .; j_call: TRBJ2-3; v_call: TRBV7-9; cdr3_nt: TGTGCCAGCAGCCTACGGGGGGCGTACACAGATACGCAGTATTTT; cdr3_aa: CASSLRGAYTDTQYF
clone_size: .; d_call: .; j_call: TRBJ1-3; v_call: TRBV27; cdr3_nt: TGTGCCAGCTCCCGGTACTCTGGAAACACCATATATTTT; cdr3_aa: CASSRYSGNTIYF
clone_size: .; d_call: TRBD2; j_call: TRBJ2-3; v_call: TRBV27; cdr3_nt: TGTGCCAGCAGTCGACGGGGGGGCCTAACAGATACGCAGTATTTT; cdr3_aa: CASSRRGGLTDTQYF
clone_size: .; d_call: TRBD1; j_call: TRBJ1-6; v_call: TRBV4-1; cdr3_nt: TGCGCCAGCAGCCAGGCAGGGGGAGATAATTCACCCCTCCACTTT; cdr3_aa: CASSQAGGDNSPLHF
clone_size: once; d_call: .; j_call: TRBJ2-3; v_call: TRBV7-2; cdr3_nt: TGTGCCAGCAGCTTAGGGACTAGCACAGATACGCAGTATTTT; cdr3_aa: CASSLGTSTDTQYF